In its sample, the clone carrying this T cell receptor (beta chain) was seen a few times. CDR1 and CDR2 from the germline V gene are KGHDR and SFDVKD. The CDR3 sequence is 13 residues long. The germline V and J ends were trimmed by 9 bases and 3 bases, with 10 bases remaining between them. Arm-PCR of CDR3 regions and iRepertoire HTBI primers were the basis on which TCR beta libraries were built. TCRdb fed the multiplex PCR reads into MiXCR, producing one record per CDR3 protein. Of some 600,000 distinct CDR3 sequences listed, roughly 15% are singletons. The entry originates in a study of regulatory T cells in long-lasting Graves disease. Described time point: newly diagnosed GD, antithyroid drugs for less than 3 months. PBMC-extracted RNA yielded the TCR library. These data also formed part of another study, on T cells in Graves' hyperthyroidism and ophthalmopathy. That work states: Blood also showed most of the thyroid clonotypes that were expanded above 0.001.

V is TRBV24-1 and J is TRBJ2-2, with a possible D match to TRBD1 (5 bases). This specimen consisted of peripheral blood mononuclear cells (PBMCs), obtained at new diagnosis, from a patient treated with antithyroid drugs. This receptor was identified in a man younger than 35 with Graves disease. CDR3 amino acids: CATQGRYTGELFF. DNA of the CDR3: TGTGCCACCCAGGGTCGTTACACCGGGGAGCTGTTTTTT.